This T cell receptor (beta chain) is from a study of T cells in Graves' hyperthyroidism and ophthalmopathy. With V trimmed by 8 bases and J by 4 bases, 2 bases remained unmatched. CDR1 and CDR2 (germline): MDHEN, SYDVKM. This CDR3 comprises 13 residues. RNA transcripts gave rise to amplified TCR beta CDR3 regions. The TCR CDR3 first-round RT-PCR relied on the HTBI primer set. TCRdb redid the calling of the multiplex PCR reads with MiXCR, one entry per CDR3 protein. Among roughly 300,000 distinct CDR3 sequences listed, less than 30% were seen once. This clonotype came up many times. The chain employs TRBV28 and TRBJ2-7; 13 nucleotides match TRBD2. The source of this sequence is a man aged 35-49 years with Graves' hyperthyroidism that later progressed to Graves' ophthalmopathy. The sequenced sample was blood. The CDR3 DNA reads TGTGCCAGCGGGACTAGCGGGAATTACGAGCAGTACTTC. This encodes CASGTSGNYEQYF.